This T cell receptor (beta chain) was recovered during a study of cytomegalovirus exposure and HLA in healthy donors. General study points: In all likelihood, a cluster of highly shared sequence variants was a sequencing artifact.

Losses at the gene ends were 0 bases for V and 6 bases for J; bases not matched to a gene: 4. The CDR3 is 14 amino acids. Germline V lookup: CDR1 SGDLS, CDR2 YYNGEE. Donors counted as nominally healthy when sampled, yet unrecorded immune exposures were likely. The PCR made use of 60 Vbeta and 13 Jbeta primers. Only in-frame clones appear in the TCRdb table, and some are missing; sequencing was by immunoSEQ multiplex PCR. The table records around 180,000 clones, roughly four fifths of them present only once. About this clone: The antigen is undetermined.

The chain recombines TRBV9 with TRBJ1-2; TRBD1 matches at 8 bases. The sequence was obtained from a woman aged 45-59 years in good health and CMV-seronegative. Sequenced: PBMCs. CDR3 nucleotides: TGTGCCAGCAGCGTAGACCACAGGGGGGATGGCTACACCTTC. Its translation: CASSVDHRGDGYTF.